The TCR beta chain under discussion was sequenced for a study of T cells in Graves' hyperthyroidism and ophthalmopathy. General study results and limits: With a median lead of approximately six months before onset, the model predicted ophthalmopathy.

On this clonotype itself: Its antigen is unidentified.

It was considered stable Graves' hyperthyroidism when ophthalmopathy did not progress within 18 months. Disease duration under 2 months; hyperthyroidism patients were aged 18 to 65. The trim removed 4 bases at V and 8 bases at J, leaving 3 bases unmatched. Germline loops: CDR1 SQVTM, CDR2 ANQGSEA. CDR3 size: 12 residues. TCR beta CDR3 sequences were amplified from RNA transcripts. First-round RT-PCR with HTBI primers amplified the TCR CDR3 region. TCRdb used MiXCR to reprocess the multiplex PCR reads, holding one entry per CDR3 protein. Among 550,000 to 800,000 distinct CDR3 sequences, roughly 17% were seen once, and the ten largest hold approximately 8.4%.

Material: blood. V usage is TRBV29-1 and J usage is TRBJ1-2, with TRBD1 matching 11 bases. This sequence was found in a man in his late teens or twenties with Graves' hyperthyroidism. CDR3 DNA: TGCAGCGTTGCGGGACAGGGGGAAGGCTACACCTTC. It yields the protein CSVAGQGEGYTF. Full variable domain (rest looked up from reference TRBV29-1 and TRBJ1-2): SAVISQKPSRDICQRGTSLTIQCQVDSQVTMMFWYRQQPGQSLTLIATANQGSEATYESGFVIDKFPISRPNLTFSTLTVSNMSPEDSSIYLCSVAGQGEGYTFGSGTRLTVV.